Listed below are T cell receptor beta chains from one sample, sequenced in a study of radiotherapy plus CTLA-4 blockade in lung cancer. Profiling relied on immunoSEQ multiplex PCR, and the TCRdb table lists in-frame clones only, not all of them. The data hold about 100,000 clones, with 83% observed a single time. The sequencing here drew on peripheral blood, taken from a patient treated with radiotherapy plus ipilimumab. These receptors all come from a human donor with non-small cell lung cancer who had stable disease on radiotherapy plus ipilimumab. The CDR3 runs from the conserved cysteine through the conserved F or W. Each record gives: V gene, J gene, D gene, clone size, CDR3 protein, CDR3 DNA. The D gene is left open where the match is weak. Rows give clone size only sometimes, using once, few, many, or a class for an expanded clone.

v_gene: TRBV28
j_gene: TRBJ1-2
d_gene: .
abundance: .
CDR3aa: CASSLSGGGLNYGYTF
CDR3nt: TGTGCCAGCAGTTTATCTGGTGGGGGATTAAACTATGGCTACACCTTC

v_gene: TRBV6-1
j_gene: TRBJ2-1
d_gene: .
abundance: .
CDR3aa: CASREGEQFF
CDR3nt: TGTGCCAGCAGGGAGGGTGAGCAGTTCTTC

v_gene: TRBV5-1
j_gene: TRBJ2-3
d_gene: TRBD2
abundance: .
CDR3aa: CASSGGIPDTQYF
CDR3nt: TGCGCCAGCTCGGGGGGGATCCCAGATACGCAGTATTTT

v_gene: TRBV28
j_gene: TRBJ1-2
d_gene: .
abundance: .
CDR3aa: CASSRNGQTNYGYTF
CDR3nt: TGTGCCAGCAGTAGAAACGGACAGACTAACTATGGCTACACCTTC

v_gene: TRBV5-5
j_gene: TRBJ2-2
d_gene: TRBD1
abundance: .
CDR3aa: CASSLQGAFGTGELFF
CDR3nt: TGTGCCAGCAGCTTACAGGGGGCCTTTGGGACCGGGGAGCTGTTTTTT

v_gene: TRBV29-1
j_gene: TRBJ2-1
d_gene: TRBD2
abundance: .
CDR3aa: CSVFSGLADNEQFF
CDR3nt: TGCAGCGTTTTTTCGGGACTAGCGGACAATGAGCAGTTCTTC

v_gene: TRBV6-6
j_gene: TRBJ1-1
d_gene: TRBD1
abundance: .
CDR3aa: CASNLQGVGTEAFF
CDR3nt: TGTGCCAGCAACTTACAGGGGGTGGGGACTGAAGCTTTCTTT

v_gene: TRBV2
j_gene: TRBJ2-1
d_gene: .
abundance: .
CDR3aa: CASSPDQDWVEQFF
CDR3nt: TGTGCCAGCAGTCCGGACCAGGACTGGGTTGAGCAGTTCTTC

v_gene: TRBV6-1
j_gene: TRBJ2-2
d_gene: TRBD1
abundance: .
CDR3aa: CASSEQTRGLGGELFF
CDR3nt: TGTGCCAGCAGTGAACAGACCAGGGGGCTAGGCGGGGAGCTGTTTTTT

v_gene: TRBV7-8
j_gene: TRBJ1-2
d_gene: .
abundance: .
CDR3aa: CASSLAGQNYGYTF
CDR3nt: TGTGCCAGCAGCTTAGCTGGCCAGAACTATGGCTACACCTTC

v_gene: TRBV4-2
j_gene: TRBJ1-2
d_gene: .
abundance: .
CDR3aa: CASSQGSMGDYGYTF
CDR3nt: TGTGCCAGCAGCCAAGGTTCAATGGGTGACTATGGCTACACCTTC

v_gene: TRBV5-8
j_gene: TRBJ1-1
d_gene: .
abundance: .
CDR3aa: CASSLDQVATEAFF
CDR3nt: TGTGCCAGCAGCTTGGATCAGGTGGCTACTGAAGCTTTCTTT

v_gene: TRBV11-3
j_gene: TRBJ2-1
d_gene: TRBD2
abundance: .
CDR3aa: CASSSGLAGAFF
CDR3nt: TGTGCCAGCAGCTCGGGACTAGCGGGAGCGTTCTTC

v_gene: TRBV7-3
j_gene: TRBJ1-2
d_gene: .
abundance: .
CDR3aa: CASSLQHRAGKGHGYTF
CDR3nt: TGTGCCAGCAGCTTACAGCATCGGGCAGGGAAAGGCCATGGCTACACCTTC

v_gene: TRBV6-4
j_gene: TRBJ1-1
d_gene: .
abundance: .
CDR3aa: CASSDKAGDTEAFF
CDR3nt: TGTGCCAGCAGTGACAAGGCAGGGGACACTGAAGCTTTCTTT

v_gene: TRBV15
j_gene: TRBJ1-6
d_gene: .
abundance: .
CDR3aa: CATSRDLQGRGINSPLHF
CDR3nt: TGTGCCACCAGCAGAGACCTACAGGGTCGGGGAATTAATTCACCCCTCCACTTT

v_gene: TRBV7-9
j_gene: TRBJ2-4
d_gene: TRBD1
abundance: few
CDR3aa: CASSFLGQGAKNIQYF
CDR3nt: TGTGCCAGCAGCTTCCTCGGACAGGGGGCCAAAAACATTCAGTACTTC

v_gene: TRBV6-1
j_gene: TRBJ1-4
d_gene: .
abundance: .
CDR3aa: CASSVGGYNEKLFF
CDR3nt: TGTGCCAGCAGCGTGGGGGGCTATAATGAAAAACTGTTTTTT

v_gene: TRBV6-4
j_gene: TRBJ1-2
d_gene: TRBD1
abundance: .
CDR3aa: CASSDPDRGLFCYGYTF
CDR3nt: TGTGCCAGCAGTGACCCCGACAGGGGGCTTTTCTGTTACGGCTACACCTTC

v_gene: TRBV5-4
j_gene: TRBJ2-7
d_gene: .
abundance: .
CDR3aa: CASSTAKSYEQYF
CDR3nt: TGTGCCAGCAGCACCGCGAAGTCCTACGAGCAGTACTTC

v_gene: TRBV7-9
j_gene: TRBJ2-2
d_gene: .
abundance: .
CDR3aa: CASSSLPTGELFF
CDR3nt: TGTGCCAGCAGCTCCCTCCCGACCGGGGAGCTGTTTTTT

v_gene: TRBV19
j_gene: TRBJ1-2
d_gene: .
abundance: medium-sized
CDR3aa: CASSGIFSDGYTF
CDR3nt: TGTGCCAGTAGCGGGATCTTCTCGGATGGCTACACCTTC

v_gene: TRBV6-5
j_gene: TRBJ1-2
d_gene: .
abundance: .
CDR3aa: CASTTLGKGYTF
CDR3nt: TGTGCCAGCACCACGCTGGGGAAAGGCTACACCTTC

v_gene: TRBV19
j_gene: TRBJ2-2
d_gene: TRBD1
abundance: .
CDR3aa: CASRGTGYNTGELFF
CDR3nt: TGTGCCAGTAGGGGGACAGGGTATAACACCGGGGAGCTGTTTTTT

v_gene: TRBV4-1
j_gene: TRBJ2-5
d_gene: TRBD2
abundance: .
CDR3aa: CASSQETSGRNQYF
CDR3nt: TGCGCCAGCAGCCAAGAGACTAGCGGGAGGAACCAGTACTTC

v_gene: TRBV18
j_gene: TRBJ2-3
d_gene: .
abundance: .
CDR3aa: CASSPGLVPDTQYF
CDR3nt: TGTGCCAGCTCACCCGGACTTGTCCCAGATACGCAGTATTTT

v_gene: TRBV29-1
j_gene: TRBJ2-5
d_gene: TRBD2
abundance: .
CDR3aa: CSVGGGETQYF
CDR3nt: TGCAGCGTTGGGGGAGGGGAGACCCAGTACTTC

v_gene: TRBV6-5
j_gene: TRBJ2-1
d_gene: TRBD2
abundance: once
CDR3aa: CASSAGTTYQKEQFF
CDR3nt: TGTGCCAGCAGCGCCGGGACTACATACCAAAAAGAGCAGTTCTTC

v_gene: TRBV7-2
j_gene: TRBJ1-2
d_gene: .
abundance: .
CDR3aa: CASSPPGRVLYGYTF
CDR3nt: TGTGCCAGCAGCCCTCCCGGACGGGTTTTATATGGCTACACCTTC

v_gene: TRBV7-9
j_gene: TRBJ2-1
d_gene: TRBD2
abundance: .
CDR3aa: CASSFSGSSSQFF
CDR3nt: TGTGCCAGCAGCTTTAGCGGGAGTTCCTCGCAGTTCTTC

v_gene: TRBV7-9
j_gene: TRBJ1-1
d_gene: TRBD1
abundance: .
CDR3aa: CASSLRGTGDEAFF
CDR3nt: TGTGCCAGCAGCCTCAGGGGGACAGGTGATGAAGCTTTCTTT

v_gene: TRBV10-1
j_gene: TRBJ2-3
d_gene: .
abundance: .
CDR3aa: CASSRTESTDTQYF
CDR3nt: TGCGCCAGCAGCCGAACGGAGAGCACAGATACGCAGTATTTT

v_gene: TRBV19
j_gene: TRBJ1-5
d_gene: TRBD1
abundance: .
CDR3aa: CASSIQGRGRHQPQHF
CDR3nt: TGTGCCAGTAGTATCCAGGGCAGGGGGAGGCATCAGCCCCAGCATTTT

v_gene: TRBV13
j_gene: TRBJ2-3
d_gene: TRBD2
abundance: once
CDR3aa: CASSSQGDAGGSTDTQYF
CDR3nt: TGTGCCAGCAGCTCCCAGGGTGATGCGGGAGGGAGCACAGATACGCAGTATTTT

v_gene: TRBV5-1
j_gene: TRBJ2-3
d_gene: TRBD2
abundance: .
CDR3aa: CASSLIAGGLSGTDTQYF
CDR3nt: TGCGCCAGCAGCTTGATAGCGGGAGGGCTGTCGGGCACAGATACGCAGTATTTT

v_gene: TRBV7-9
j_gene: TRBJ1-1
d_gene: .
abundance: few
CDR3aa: CASSLRAANTEAFF
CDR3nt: TGTGCCAGCAGCTTAAGGGCGGCCAACACTGAAGCTTTCTTT

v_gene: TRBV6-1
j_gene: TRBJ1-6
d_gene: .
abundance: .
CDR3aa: CASRKGRTMNSPLHF
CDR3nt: TGTGCCAGCAGAAAGGGACGGACAATGAATTCACCCCTCCACTTT

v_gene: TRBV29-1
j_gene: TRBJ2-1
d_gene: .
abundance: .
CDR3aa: CSVEQKVEQFF
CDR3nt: TGCAGCGTTGAACAGAAGGTTGAGCAGTTCTTC

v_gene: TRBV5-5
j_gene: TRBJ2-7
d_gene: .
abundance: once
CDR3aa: CASSLETGAYEQYF
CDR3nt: TGTGCCAGCAGCTTGGAGACTGGGGCCTACGAGCAGTACTTC

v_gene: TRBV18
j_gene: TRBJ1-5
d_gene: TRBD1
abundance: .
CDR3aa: CASSSVDRGNSNQPQHF
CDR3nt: TGTGCCAGCTCATCTGTGGACAGGGGAAATAGCAATCAGCCCCAGCATTTT

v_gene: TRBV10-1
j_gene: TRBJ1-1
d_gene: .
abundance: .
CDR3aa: CASSESRGTEAFF
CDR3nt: TGCGCCAGCAGTGAGAGCCGGGGTACTGAAGCTTTCTTT

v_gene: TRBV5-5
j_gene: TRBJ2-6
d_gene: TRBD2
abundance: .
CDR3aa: CASSLVGGGRGANVLTF
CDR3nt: TGTGCCAGCAGCTTGGTCGGCGGGGGGCGAGGGGCCAACGTCCTGACTTTC

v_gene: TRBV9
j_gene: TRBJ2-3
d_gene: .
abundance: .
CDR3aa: CASSAQGVNTDTQYF
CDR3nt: TGTGCCAGCAGCGCTCAGGGTGTGAATACAGATACGCAGTATTTT

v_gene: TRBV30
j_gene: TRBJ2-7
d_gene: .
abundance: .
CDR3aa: CAWNDPGHEQYF
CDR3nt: TGTGCCTGGAACGATCCGGGCCACGAGCAGTACTTC

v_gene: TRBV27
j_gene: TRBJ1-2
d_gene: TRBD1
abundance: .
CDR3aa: CASSLNRGLYGYTF
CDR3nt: TGTGCCAGCAGTTTAAACAGGGGGCTCTATGGCTACACCTTC

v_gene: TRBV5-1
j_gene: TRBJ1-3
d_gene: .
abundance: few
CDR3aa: CASSLGQSPSGNTIYF
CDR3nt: TGCGCCAGCAGCCTAGGACAGTCCCCTTCTGGAAACACCATATATTTT

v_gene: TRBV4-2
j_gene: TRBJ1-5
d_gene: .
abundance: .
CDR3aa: CASSQDVSGQPQHF
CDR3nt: TGTGCCAGCAGCCAAGATGTGAGCGGCCAGCCCCAGCATTTT

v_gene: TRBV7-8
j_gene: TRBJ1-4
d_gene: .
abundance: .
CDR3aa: CASSLNRAGGKLFF
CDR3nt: TGTGCCAGCAGCTTAAACCGGGCGGGGGGAAAACTGTTTTTT

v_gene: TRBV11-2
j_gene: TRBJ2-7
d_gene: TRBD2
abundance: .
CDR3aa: CASSLQGGGSYEQYF
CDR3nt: TGTGCCAGCAGCCTTCAGGGCGGGGGGTCCTACGAGCAGTACTTC

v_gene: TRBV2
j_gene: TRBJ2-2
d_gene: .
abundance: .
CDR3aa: CASSERPIDTGELFF
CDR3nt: TGTGCCAGCAGTGAACGGCCCATAGACACCGGGGAGCTGTTTTTT

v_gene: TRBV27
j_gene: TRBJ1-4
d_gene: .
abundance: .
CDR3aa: CASSSPRGTKQANEKLFF
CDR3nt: TGTGCCAGCAGTTCCCCCCGGGGCACAAAGCAGGCTAATGAAAAACTGTTTTTT

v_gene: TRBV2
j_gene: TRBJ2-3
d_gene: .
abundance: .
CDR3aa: CASSEAGLAGSTQYF
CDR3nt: TGTGCCAGCAGTGAAGCGGGGCTAGCTGGTTCTACGCAGTATTTT

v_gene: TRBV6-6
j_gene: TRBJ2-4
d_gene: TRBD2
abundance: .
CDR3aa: CASSPSPGLGDIQYF
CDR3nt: TGTGCCAGCTCCCCCTCGCCGGGACTAGGGGACATTCAGTACTTC

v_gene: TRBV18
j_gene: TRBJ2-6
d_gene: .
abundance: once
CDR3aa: CASSPMDSHSGANVLTF
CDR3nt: TGTGCCAGCTCACCGATGGACAGTCATTCTGGGGCCAACGTCCTGACTTTC

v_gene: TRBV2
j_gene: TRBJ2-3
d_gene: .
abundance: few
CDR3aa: CASNLGGTSTDTQYF
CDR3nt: TGTGCCAGCAACCTGGGGGGAACTAGCACAGATACGCAGTATTTT

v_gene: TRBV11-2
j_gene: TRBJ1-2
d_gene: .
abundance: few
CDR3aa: CASSPVGSDRLHYGYTF
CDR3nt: TGTGCCAGCAGCCCCGTAGGGTCCGACCGACTCCACTATGGCTACACCTTC

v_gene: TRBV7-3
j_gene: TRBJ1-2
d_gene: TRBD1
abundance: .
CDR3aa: CASSQGTGRDGYTF
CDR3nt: TGTGCCAGCAGCCAGGGGACAGGGCGGGATGGCTACACCTTC

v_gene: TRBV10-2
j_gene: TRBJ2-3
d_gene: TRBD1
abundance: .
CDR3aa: CASSRTGGEGTQYF
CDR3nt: TGCGCCAGCAGTCGGACAGGGGGCGAGGGTACGCAGTATTTT

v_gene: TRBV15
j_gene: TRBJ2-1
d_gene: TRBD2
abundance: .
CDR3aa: CATSRSVWGGDNEQFF
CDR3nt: TGTGCCACCAGCAGGAGTGTGTGGGGAGGGGACAATGAGCAGTTCTTC

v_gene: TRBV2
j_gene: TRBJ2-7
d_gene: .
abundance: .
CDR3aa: CASSAQGRPYEQYF
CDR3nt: TGTGCCAGCAGTGCTCAGGGCCGCCCCTACGAGCAGTACTTC